Shown below are 6 T cell receptor beta chains from a single sample sequenced in a study of blood T cell repertoires in COVID-19. Sequencing used immunoSEQ multiplex PCR; TCRdb keeps in-frame clones, though not all of them. The sample holds roughly 280,000 clones; 75% to 90% are singletons and the top ten take about 2.2%. The specimen was PBMCs or T cells enriched from blood (not recorded which). These receptor sequences come from a woman under 30 who had recovered from COVID-19.

The genes are TRBV9 and TRBJ2-3; 8 bases match TRBD1. The germline gives CDR1 SGDLS, CDR2 YYNGEE. Trimming at V came to 1 base and at J to 11 bases, leaving 12 bases not matched to a gene. CDR3 length: 15 residues. CDR3 coding DNA: TGTGCCAGCAGCGTAACGGGACAGGCCTCAGAGAAGCAGTATTTT. Translation: CASSVTGQASEKQYF.

This clone appeared once. The chain has TRBV24-1 and TRBJ1-6; D perhaps matches TRBD1 (6 bases). The V and J ends lost 4 bases and 8 bases respectively, with 23 bases between them. The CDR3 is made up of 18 amino acids. Germline V gene lookup returns CDR1 KGHDR and CDR2 SFDVKD. CDR3: CATSESPAGAKRDSPLHF. In nucleotides, the CDR3 is TGTGCCACCAGTGAAAGTCCCGCAGGGGCCAAAAGGGATTCACCCCTCCACTTT.

The genes are TRBV9 and TRBJ1-1; tentatively, D is TRBD1 (5 bases). This CDR3 is built from 15 residues. Germline CDR1 reads SGDLS; CDR2 reads YYNGEE. V shed 0 bases and J shed 4 bases, with 13 bases lying between them. CDR3 nucleotides: TGTGCCAGCAGCGTAGTTGTAGGGGCCTCCACTGAAGCTTTCTTT. Its protein product is CASSVVVGASTEAFF.

This chain uses TRBV7-3 with TRBJ2-5, with D unclear. Germline CDR1 and CDR2: SGHTA and FQGTGA. CDR3 length: 13 amino acids. Between the trimmed V and J ends, which lost 3 bases and 2 bases, there was a span of 7 bases. The CDR3 DNA sequence: TGTGCCAGCAGCTTTGGCAGTCAAGAGACCCAGTACTTC. Its translation: CASSFGSQETQYF. Drawing the rest from reference TRBV7-3 and TRBJ2-5, the complete variable domain is GAGVSQTPSNKVTEKGKYVELRCDPISGHTALYWYRQSLGQGPEFLIYFQGTGAADDSGLPNDRFFAVRPEGSVSTLKIQRTERGDSAVYLCASSFGSQETQYFGPGTRLLVL.

This clone was detected only a few times. V is TRBV6-4 and J is TRBJ1-5, with D possibly matching TRBD1 (5 bases). The germline CDR1 and CDR2 sequences are MRHNA and SNTAGT. Trimming left V 3 bases short and J 3 bases short, with 6 bases between. This CDR3 is 13 amino acids long. Here the CDR3 DNA reads TGTGCCAGCAGTGAGGACAACAATCAGCCCCAGCATTTT. As protein: CASSEDNNQPQHF.

This chain connects TRBV2 to TRBJ2-6, with 7 positions matching TRBD1. The J segment lost 4 bases and the V segment lost 6 bases, leaving 9 bases of the junction unmatched. Per the germline V gene, CDR1 is SNHLY and CDR2 is FYNNEI. CDR3 length: 16 residues. The CDR3 bases are TGTGCCAGCAGGACCCTCGACAGGGAAGGGGCCAACGTCCTGACTTTC. Its translation: CASRTLDREGANVLTF.